This entry describes one T cell receptor beta chain. The antigen remains undetermined. Under the authors' procedure: The authors used CDR3 differences across clinicopathological groups to build a distant-metastasis classifier for papillary thyroid cancer. From the PCR reads, TCRdb re-called clones with MiXCR. These V and J calls originate from TCRdb's pipeline instead of the authors' own analysis. Of some 26,000 clones detected, approximately 3.7% appear once; the ten largest clones hold approximately 3%. These data belong to a study of metastatic and nonmetastatic thyroid tumors. Whole-study context: Comparative analysis of repertoires was undertaken across blood and tumor or nodule tissue obtained from malignant and benign thyroid patients. General study results and limits: It was reported that TCR beta diversity was significantly higher in malignant thyroid tumors than benign nodules, in blood and tumor.

The CDR3 length is 13 residues. The V segment lost 7 bases and the J segment 1 base; nucleotides outside the gene matches: 3. None of the patients had undergone any treatment ahead of thyroid surgery. The receptor was isolated from a male donor with papillary thyroid cancer or a benign thyroid nodule (not recorded which). Some clones in this sample may be carry-over from other donors' samples. Sample: blood. The V gene is TRBV12-3 or TRBV12-4, the J gene TRBJ2-5; 7 positions match TRBD2. The CDR3 spells CASKWGGQETQYF. CDR3 DNA sequence: TGTGCCAGCAAGTGGGGGGGCCAAGAGACCCAGTACTTC.